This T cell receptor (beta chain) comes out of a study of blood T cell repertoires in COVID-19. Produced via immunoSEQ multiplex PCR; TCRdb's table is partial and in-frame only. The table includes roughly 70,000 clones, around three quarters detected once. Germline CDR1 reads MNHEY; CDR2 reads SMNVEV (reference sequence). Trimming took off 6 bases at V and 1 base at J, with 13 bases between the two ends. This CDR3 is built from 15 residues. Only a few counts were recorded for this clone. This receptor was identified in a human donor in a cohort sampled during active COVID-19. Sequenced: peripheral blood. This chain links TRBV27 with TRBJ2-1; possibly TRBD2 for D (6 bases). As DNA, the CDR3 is TGTGCCAGCAGGACGCGGGGAGTTTCCTACAATGAGCAGTTCTTC. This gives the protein CASRTRGVSYNEQFF.